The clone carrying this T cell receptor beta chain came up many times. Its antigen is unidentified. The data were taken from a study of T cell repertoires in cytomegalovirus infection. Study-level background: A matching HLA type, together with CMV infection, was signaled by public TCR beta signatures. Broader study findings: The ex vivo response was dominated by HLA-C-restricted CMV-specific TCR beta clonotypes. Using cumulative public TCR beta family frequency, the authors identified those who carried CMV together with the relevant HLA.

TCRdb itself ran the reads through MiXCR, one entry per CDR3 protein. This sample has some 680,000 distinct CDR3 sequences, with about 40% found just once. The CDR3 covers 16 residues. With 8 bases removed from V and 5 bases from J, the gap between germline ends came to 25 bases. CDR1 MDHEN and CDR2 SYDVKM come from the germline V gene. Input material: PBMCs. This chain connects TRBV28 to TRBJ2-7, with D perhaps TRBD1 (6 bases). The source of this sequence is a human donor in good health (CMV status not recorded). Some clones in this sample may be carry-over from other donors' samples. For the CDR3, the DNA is TGTGCCAGCCTTCCGGCCCACAACAGGGTCCCCCACGAGCAGTACTTC. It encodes CASLPAHNRVPHEQYF.